This TCR beta chain was observed in a study of OX40 agonist ivuxolimab in advanced cancers. Study context: Cohort: around 83% men, mean age about 60, aged about 20 to 80.

Peripheral blood came from all dose cohorts at three timepoints. Concerning this clone: Antigen specificity is unknown.

CDR3 length equals 12 residues. CDR1 and CDR2 (germline): MNHEY, SVGAGI. V lost 2 bases and J lost 5, with 6 bases in between. Assay: immunoSEQ multiplex PCR; the TCRdb copy retains only in-frame clones and omits some. This table has around 80,000 clones, around nine tenths appearing once. Overall study results and limits: No determination was made of the antigen specificity of the expanded peripheral T cells. Compared with CD4+, CD8+ T cells on average had more expanded clones.

Sequenced material: CD4+ or CD8+ T cells sorted from blood, taken in a trial of the OX40 agonist ivuxolimab. This sequence joins TRBV6-5 and TRBJ2-5; D call uncertain. The TCR sequence derives from an adult with an advanced solid tumor such as melanoma, head and neck, liver or kidney cancer. CDR3 coding DNA: TGTGCCAGCAGTTACGGGCATGAGACCCAGTACTTC. It is translated as CASSYGHETQYF.